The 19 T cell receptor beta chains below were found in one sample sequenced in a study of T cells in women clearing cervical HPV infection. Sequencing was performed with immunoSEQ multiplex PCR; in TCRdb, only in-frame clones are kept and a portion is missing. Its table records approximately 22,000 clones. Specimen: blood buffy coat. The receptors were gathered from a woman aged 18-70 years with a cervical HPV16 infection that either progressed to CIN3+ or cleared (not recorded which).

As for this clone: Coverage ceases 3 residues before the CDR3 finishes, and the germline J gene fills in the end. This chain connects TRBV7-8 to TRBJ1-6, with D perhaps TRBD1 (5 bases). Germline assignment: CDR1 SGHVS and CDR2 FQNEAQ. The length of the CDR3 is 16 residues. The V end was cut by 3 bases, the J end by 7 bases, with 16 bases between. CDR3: CASSFDRRLGNSPLHF. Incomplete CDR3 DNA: TGTGCCAGCAGCTTCGACAGAAGGTTGGGGAATTCACCC.

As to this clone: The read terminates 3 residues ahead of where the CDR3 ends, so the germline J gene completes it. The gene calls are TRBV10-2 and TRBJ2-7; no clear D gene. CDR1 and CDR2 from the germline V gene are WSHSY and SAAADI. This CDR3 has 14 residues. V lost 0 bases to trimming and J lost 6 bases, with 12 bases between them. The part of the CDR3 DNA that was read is TGCGCCAGCAGTGAGTCGCTTAGTTCGGGCGAG. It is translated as CASSESLSSGE. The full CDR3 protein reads CASSESLSSGEQYF.

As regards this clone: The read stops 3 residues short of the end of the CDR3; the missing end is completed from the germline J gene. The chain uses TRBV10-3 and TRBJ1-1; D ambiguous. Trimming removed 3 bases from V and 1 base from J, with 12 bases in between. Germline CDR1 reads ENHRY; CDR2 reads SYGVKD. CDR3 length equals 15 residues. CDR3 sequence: CAISDPLTRNTEAFF. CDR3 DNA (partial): TGTGCCATCAGTGATCCACTAACGAGGAACACTGAA.

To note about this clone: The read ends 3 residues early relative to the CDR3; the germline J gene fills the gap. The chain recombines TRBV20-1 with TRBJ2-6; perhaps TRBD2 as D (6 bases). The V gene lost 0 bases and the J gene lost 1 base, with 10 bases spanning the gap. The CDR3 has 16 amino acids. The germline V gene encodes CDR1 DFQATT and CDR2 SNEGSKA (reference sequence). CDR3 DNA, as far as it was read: TGCAGTGCTAGAGACGGGGACTTGTCTGGGGCCAACGTC. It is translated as CSARDGDLSGANV. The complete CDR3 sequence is CSARDGDLSGANVLTF.

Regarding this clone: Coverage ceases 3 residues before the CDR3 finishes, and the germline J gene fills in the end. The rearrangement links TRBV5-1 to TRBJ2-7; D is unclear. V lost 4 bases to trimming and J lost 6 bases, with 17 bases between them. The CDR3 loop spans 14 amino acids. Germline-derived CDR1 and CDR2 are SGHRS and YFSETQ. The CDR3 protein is CASSLFPVQSEQYF. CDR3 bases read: TGCGCCAGCAGCCTTTTTCCAGTCCAAAGCGAG.

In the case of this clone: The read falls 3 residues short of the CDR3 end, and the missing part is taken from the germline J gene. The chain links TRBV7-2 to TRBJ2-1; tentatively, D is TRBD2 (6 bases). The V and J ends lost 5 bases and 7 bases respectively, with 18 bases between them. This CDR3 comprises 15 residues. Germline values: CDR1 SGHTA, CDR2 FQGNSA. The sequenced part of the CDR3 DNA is TGTGCCAGCAGCCCCCTCGCGGGGAACCTGAATGAG. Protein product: CASSPLAGNLNE. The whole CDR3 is CASSPLAGNLNEQFF.

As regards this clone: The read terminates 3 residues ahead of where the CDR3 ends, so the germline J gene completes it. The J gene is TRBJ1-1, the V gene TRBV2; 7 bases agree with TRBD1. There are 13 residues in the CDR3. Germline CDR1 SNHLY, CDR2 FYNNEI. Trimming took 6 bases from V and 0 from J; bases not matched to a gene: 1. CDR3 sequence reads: CASSGTVNTEAFF. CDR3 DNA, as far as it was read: TGTGCCAGCAGCGGGACAGTGAACACTGAA. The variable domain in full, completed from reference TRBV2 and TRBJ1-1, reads EPEVTQTPSHQVTQMGQEVILRCVPISNHLYFYWYRQILGQKVEFLVSFYNNEISEKSEIFDDQFSVERPDGSNFTLKIRSTKLEDSAMYFCASSGTVNTEAFFGQGTRLTVV.

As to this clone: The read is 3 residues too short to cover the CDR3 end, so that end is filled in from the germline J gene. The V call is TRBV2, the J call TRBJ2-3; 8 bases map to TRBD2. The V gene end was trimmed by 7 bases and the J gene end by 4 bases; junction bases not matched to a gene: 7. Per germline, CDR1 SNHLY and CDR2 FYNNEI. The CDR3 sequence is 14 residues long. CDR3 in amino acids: CASMGLGGSDTQYF. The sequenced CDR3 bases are TGTGCCAGCATGGGACTAGGGGGGTCAGATACG.

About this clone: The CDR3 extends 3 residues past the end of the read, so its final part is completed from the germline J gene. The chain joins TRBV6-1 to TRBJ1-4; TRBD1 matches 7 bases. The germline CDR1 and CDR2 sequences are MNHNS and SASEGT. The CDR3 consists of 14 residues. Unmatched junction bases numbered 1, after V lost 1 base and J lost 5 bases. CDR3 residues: CASSEEDRNEKLFF. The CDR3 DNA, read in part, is TGTGCCAGCAGTGAAGAGGACAGGAATGAAAAA.

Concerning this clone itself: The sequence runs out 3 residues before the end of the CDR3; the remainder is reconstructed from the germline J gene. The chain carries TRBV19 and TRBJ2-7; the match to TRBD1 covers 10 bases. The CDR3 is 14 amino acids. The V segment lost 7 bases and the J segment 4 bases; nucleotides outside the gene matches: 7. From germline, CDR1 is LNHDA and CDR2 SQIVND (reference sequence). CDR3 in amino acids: CASTPTGGTYEQYF. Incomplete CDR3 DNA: TGTGCCAGTACCCCGACAGGGGGCACGTACGAG.

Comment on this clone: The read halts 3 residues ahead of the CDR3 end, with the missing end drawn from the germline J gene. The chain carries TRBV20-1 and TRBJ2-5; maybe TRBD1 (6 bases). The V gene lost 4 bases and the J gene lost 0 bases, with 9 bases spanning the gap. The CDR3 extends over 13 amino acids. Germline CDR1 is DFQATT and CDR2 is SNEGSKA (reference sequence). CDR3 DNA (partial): TGCAGTGCTACCCGGGACAACCAAGAGACC. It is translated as CSATRDNQET. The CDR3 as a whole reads CSATRDNQETQYF.

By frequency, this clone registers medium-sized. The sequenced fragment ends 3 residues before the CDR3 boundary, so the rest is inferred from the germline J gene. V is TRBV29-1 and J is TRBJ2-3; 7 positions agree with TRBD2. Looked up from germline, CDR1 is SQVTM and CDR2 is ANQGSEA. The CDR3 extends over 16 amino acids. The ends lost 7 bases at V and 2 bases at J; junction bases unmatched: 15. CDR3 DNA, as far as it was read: TGCAGCGCGCATCTGGGGGGGAGTAGCGTCACAGATACG. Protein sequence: CSAHLGGSSVTDT. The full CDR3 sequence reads CSAHLGGSSVTDTQYF.

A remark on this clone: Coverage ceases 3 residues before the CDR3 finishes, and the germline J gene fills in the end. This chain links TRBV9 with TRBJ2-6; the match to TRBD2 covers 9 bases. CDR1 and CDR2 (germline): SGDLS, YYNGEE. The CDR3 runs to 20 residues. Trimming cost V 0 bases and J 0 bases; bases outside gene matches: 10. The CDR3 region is CASSVEGGSSGISGANVLTF. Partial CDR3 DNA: TGTGCCAGCAGCGTAGAGGGAGGGTCTAGCGGGATCTCTGGGGCCAACGTC.

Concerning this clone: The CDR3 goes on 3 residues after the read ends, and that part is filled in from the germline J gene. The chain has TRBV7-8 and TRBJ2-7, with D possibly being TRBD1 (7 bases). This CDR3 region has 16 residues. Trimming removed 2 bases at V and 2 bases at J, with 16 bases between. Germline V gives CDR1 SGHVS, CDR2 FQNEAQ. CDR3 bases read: TGTGCCAGCAGCTTATCAGGATCAGGGGGGACCTACGAG. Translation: CASSLSGSGGTYE. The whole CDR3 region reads CASSLSGSGGTYEQYF. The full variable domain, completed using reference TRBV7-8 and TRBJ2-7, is GAGVSQSPRYKVAKRGQDVALRCDPISGHVSLFWYQQALGQGPEFLTYFQNEAQLDKSGLPSDRFFAERPEGSVSTLKIQRTQQEDSAVYLCASSLSGSGGTYEQYFGPGTRLTVT.

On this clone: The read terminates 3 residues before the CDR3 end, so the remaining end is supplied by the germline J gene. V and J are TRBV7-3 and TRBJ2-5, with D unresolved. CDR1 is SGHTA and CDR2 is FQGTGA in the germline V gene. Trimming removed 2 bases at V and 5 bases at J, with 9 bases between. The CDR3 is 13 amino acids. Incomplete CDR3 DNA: TGTGCCAGCAGCTTAGTCTCGTCGGAGACC. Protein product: CASSLVSSET. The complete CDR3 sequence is CASSLVSSETQYF.

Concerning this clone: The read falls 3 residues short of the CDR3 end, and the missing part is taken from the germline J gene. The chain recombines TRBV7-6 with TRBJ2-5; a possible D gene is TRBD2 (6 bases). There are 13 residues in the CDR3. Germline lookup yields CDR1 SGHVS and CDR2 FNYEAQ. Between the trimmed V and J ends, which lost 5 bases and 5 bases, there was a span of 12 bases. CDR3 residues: CASSQGTYETQYF. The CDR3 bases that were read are TGTGCCAGCAGCCAAGGGACTTACGAGACC.

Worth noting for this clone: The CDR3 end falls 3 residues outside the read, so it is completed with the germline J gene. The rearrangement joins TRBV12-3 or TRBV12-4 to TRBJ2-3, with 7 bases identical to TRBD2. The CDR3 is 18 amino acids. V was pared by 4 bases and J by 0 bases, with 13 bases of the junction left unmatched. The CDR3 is CASSSRLAETTSTDTQYF. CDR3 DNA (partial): TGTGCCAGCAGTTCACGACTAGCTGAAACCACTAGCACAGATACG.

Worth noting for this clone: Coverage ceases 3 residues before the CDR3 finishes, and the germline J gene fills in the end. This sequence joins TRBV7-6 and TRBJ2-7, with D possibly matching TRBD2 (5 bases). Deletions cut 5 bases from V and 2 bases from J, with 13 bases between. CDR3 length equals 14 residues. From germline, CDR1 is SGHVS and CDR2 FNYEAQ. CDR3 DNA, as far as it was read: TGTGCCAGCAGCCGGGGTATTGATACCTACGAG. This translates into CASSRGIDTYE. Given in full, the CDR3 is CASSRGIDTYEQYF.

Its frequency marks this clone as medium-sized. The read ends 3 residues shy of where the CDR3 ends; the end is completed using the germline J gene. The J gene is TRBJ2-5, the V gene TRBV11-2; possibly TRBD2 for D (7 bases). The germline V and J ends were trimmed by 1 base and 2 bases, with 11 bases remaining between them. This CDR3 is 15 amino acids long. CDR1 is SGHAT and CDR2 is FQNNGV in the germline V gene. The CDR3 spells CASSLGRGRQETQYF. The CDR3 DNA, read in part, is TGTGCCAGCAGCTTAGGGCGGGGGCGGCAAGAGACC.